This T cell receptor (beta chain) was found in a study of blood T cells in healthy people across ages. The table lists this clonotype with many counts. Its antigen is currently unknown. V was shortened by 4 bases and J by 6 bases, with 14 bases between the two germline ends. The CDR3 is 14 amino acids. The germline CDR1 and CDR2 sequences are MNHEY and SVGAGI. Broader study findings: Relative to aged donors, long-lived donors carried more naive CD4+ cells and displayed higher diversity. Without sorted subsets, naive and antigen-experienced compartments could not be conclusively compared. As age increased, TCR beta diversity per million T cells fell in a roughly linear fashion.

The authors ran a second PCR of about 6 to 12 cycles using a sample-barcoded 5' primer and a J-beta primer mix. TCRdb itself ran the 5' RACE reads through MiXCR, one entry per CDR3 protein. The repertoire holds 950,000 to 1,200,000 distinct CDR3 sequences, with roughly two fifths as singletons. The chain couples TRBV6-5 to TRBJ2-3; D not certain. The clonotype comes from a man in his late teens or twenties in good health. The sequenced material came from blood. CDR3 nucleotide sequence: TGTGCCAGCAGTTCCCAAGTGGATGCGGATACGCAGTATTTT. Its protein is CASSSQVDADTQYF.